Following are 17 T cell receptor beta chains from one sample sequenced in a study of T-cell memory formation after mild COVID-19 (dated by TCRdb to the early 2020s). Library preparation was by 5' RACE. The listed sequencing device is Illumina NovaSeq 6000. TCRdb redid the processing of the public reads, applying fastp at Q25 and MiXCR, and retained in-frame beta chains. Under each unique CDR3 protein, matching rows form one entry showing the most common genes and DNA. The sample contains 170,000 or so distinct CDR3 sequences, 20% to 25% of them found a single time. Clones ranked in the top ten supply more than 20% of the sample. Sample: PBMCs or a T cell subset sorted from them (not recorded which). All receptors derive from an adult woman who had mild COVID-19 (a few samples of this study predate the infection). The sample titles of this study are shuffled in the database, so cell type and time point are left out; the donor was told from shared clones.

The CDR3 loop reads CSATHPLVRSYNEQFF. The CDR3 DNA follows: TGCAGTGCTACCCATCCCCTAGTCAGGTCCTACAATGAGCAGTTCTTC. This rearrangement joins TRBV20-1 to TRBJ2-1, with D unresolved. Germline values: CDR1 DFQATT, CDR2 SNEGSKA (reference sequence). Trimming pared 4 bases from V and 1 base from J, leaving 17 bases between. The length of the CDR3 is 16 residues.

This sequence joins TRBV7-8 and TRBJ2-3; TRBD2 is a possible D gene (5 bases). The germline V gene has CDR1 SGHVS and CDR2 FQNEAQ. This CDR3 comprises 14 residues. V was trimmed by 3 bases and J by 0 bases, leaving 7 bases between them. This CDR3 is CASSFPGSTDTQYF. The DNA of the CDR3 is TGTGCCAGCAGCTTTCCGGGGAGCACAGATACGCAGTATTTT.

This clonotype was recorded a few times. V is TRBV27 and J is TRBJ1-1; TRBD1 is a possible D gene (5 bases). The CDR3 totals 15 residues. The germline V gene has CDR1 MNHEY and CDR2 SMNVEV (reference sequence). The V end was cut by 8 bases, the J end by 3 bases, with 19 bases between. CDR3 region: CASHLIGGKDTEAFF. The CDR3 DNA is TGTGCCAGCCACCTCATCGGGGGGAAAGACACTGAAGCTTTCTTT.

This clonotype was found a few times. This chain links TRBV9 with TRBJ1-2; 10 nucleotides match TRBD1. The germline V gene has CDR1 SGDLS and CDR2 YYNGEE. Germline trimming cut 5 bases from V and 5 bases from J; bases unmatched to any gene: 15. CDR3 length equals 17 residues. CDR3 nucleotides: TGTGCCAGCAGTGTTAGGATAGCCGGGACAGGGGTATATGGCTACACCTTC. Translated, it gives CASSVRIAGTGVYGYTF.

This clonotype appeared a few times. This chain connects TRBV4-1 to TRBJ2-7, with TRBD2 matching over 13 bases. This CDR3 spans 16 amino acids. Germline CDR1 reads MGHRA; CDR2 reads YSYEKL. Trimming removed 3 bases from V and 3 bases from J; junction bases left unmatched: 5. The CDR3 nucleotides read TGCGCCAGCAGCCAGGCATGGACTAGCGGGAGCTACGAGCAGTACTTC. Translating it yields CASSQAWTSGSYEQYF.

This sequence joins TRBV11-2 and TRBJ2-7; 10 bases line up with TRBD1. With V trimmed by 1 base and J by 1 base, 7 bases remained unmatched. Germline V CDR1 and CDR2: SGHAT, FQNNGV. The CDR3 covers 17 residues. As DNA, the CDR3 is TGTGCCAGCAGCTTAGGGACAGGGGGTGTGGGTTCCTACGAGCAGTACTTC. Its protein product is CASSLGTGGVGSYEQYF.

This clonotype was recorded a few times. The V gene is TRBV7-9, the J gene TRBJ1-6; the D gene is possibly TRBD1 (6 bases). The CDR3 length is 14 residues. Germline values: CDR1 SEHNR, CDR2 FQNEAQ (reference sequence). V was trimmed by 3 bases and J by 6 bases, leaving 9 bases between them. The CDR3 spells CASSLDSFNSPLHF. The CDR3 DNA is TGTGCCAGCAGCTTGGACAGTTTTAATTCACCCCTCCACTTT. Full variable domain (rest looked up from reference TRBV7-9 and TRBJ1-6): DTGVSQNPRHKITKRGQNVTFRCDPISEHNRLYWYRQTLGQGPEFLTYFQNEAQLEKSRLLSDRFSAERPKGSFSTLEIQRTEQGDSAMYLCASSLDSFNSPLHFGNGTRLTVT.

The rearrangement joins TRBV5-1 to TRBJ2-3, with 11 bases fitting TRBD2. Germline CDR1 SGHRS, CDR2 YFSETQ. The CDR3 sequence is 15 residues long. V lost 4 bases and J lost 6; bases outside the gene matches: 7. CDR3 DNA: TGCGCCAGCAGCCCACTAGCGGGGGCTGGGGATACGCAGTATTTT. Its translation is CASSPLAGAGDTQYF.

The sample holds a few counts of this clonotype. The rearrangement joins TRBV7-8 to TRBJ2-2, with 8 bases aligning to TRBD1. This CDR3 is built from 15 residues. CDR1 is SGHVS, CDR2 FQNEAQ, per germline. The junction had 7 bases not matched to a gene; V was cut back by 3 bases and J by 7 bases. Here the CDR3 reads CASSFDRGWSGELFF. CDR3 in DNA: TGTGCCAGCAGCTTTGACAGGGGATGGAGCGGGGAGCTGTTTTTT.

This clonotype has just a few counts. CDR3: CASSQRVNEQFF. The CDR3, as DNA: TGCGCCAGCAGCCAACGGGTCAATGAGCAGTTCTTC. This chain connects TRBV4-1 to TRBJ2-1, with no clear D. Germline V gives CDR1 MGHRA, CDR2 YSYEKL. This CDR3 is 12 amino acids long. V shed 2 bases and J shed 6 bases, with 5 bases lying between them.

This clonotype was picked up a small number of times. This chain connects TRBV4-1 to TRBJ1-1; no definite D call. Germline V lookup: CDR1 MGHRA, CDR2 YSYEKL. The ends were cut back, 4 bases at V and 1 base at J, with 7 bases in the middle. The CDR3 consists of 13 residues. CDR3: CASSREANTEAFF. DNA for the CDR3: TGCGCCAGCAGCCGGGAGGCGAACACTGAAGCTTTCTTT.

This clonotype was seen more than once but under ten times. The gene calls are TRBV25-1 and TRBJ1-2; no firm D call. The CDR3 sequence is 11 residues long. V was pared by 5 bases and J by 8 bases, with 9 bases between. CDR1 and CDR2 from the germline V gene are MGHDK and SYGVNS. The CDR3 coding sequence is TGTGCCAGCAGTCTCGGACCAGGCTACACCTTC. It specifies CASSLGPGYTF.

This sequence joins TRBV5-1 and TRBJ1-1; TRBD1 matches 8 bases. V was clipped by 0 bases and J by 5 bases; unmatched bases: 9. Looked up from germline, CDR1 is SGHRS and CDR2 is YFSETQ. This CDR3 is 16 amino acids long. The CDR3 protein is CASSLAGQGRRTEAFF. The CDR3, as DNA: TGCGCCAGCAGCTTGGCTGGACAGGGAAGGAGGACTGAAGCTTTCTTT.

The chain is built from TRBV7-6 and TRBJ2-1; unclear D gene. Germline-derived CDR1 and CDR2 are SGHVS and FNYEAQ. The CDR3 covers 13 residues. Trimming pared 7 bases from V and 3 bases from J, leaving 10 bases between. CDR3 region: CASTGEDYNEQFF. The CDR3 DNA reads as TGTGCCAGCACCGGCGAAGACTACAATGAGCAGTTCTTC.

This chain uses TRBV5-1 with TRBJ1-1; TRBD1 agrees at 9 bases. This CDR3 comprises 16 residues. The junction had 10 bases not matched to a gene; V was cut back by 4 bases and J by 3 bases. Germline V lookup: CDR1 SGHRS, CDR2 YFSETQ. This chain's CDR3 is CASSPRQGVWHTEAFF. DNA for the CDR3: TGCGCCAGCAGCCCCCGACAGGGGGTGTGGCACACTGAAGCTTTCTTT.

A remark on this clonotype: A much larger clone differs by one base, so this may be a read error. The chain links TRBV7-9 to TRBJ2-7; D is unclear. V was trimmed by 5 bases and J by 0 bases, leaving 2 bases between them. Germline V gene data show CDR1 as SEHNR and CDR2 as FQNEAQ (reference sequence). The CDR3 runs 11 residues. CDR3 region: CASSDSYEQYV. For the CDR3, the DNA is TGTGCCAGCAGCGACTCCTACGAGCAGTACGTC.

About this clonotype: One end of the junction varies from germline; a read error may be responsible. This chain links TRBV7-7 with TRBJ2-1; 13 bases line up with TRBD2. There are 17 residues in the CDR3. In germline, CDR1 is SSHAT, CDR2 FNYEAQ (reference sequence). CDR3 in DNA: TGTGCTAGCAGCCAAATTTCGGGGACTAGCGGGATAAATGAGCAGTTCTTC. This sequence encodes CASSQISGTSGINEQFF.